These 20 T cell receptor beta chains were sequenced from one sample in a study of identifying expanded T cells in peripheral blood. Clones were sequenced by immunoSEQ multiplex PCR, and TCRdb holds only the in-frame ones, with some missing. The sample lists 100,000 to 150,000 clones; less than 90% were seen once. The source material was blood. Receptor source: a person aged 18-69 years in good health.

The DNA of the CDR3 is TGTGCCACCAGCATATCGAGGGGGCTCCAAACTAGCACAGATACGCAGTATTTT. It translates to CATSISRGLQTSTDTQYF. The chain is built from TRBV15 and TRBJ2-3, with 7 bases identical to TRBD1. CDR3 size: 18 residues. J lost 0 bases, V lost 4 bases, and 13 bases had no gene match. Germline lookup yields CDR1 LNHNV and CDR2 YYDKDF (reference sequence).

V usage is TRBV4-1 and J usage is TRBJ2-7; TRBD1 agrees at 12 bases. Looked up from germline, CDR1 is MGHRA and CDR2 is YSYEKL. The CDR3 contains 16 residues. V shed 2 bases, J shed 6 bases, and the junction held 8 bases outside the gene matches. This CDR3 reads CASSQPVRDRGREQYF. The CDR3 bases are TGCGCCAGCAGCCAACCTGTCCGGGACAGGGGGCGCGAGCAGTACTTC.

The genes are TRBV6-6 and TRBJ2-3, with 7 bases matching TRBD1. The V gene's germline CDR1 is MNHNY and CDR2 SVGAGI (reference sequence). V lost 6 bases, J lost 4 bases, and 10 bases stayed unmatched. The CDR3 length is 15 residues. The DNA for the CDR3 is TGTGCCAGCAGCCGAGGAGGACAGGATTCAGATACGCAGTATTTT. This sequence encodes CASSRGGQDSDTQYF.

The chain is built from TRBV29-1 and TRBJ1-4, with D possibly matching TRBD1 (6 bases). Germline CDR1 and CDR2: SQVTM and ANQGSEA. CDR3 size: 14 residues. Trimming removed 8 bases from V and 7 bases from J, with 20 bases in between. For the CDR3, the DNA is TGCAGCATCCCCGGGGGGGCAATTGGTGAAAAACTGTTTTTT. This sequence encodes CSIPGGAIGEKLFF.

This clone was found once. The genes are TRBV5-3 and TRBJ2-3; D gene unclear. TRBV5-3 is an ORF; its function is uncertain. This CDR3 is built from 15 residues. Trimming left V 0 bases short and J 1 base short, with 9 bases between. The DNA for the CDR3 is TGTGCCAGAAGCTTGGAAGTAGGATGCACAGATACGCAGTATTTT. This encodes CARSLEVGCTDTQYF.

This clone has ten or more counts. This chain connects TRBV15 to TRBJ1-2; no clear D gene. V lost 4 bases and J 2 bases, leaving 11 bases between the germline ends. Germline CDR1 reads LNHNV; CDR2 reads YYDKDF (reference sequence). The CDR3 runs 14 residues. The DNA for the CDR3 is TGTGCCACCAGCACCGCTTTGGGGAACTATGGCTACACCTTC. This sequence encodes CATSTALGNYGYTF.

In DNA, the CDR3 is TGTGCCAGCAGTGCTAAGGGACAGGGGAATTCACCCCTCCACTTT. Translated, it gives CASSAKGQGNSPLHF. J is TRBJ1-6 and V is TRBV6-6; 10 bases match TRBD1. In germline, CDR1 is MNHNY, CDR2 SVGAGI (reference sequence). The CDR3 covers 15 residues. V gave up 5 bases and J gave up 7 bases; unmatched junction bases: 5.

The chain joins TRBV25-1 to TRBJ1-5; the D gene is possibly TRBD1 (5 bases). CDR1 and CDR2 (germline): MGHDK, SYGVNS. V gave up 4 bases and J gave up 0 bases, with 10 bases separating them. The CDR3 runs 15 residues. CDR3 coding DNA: TGTGCCAGCAGTGGATGGGGGGATAGCAATCAGCCCCAGCATTTT. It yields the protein CASSGWGDSNQPQHF.

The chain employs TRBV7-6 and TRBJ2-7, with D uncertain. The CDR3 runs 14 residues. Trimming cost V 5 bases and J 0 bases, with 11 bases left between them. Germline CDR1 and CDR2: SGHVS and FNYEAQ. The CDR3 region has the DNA TGTGCCAGCAGCCGCGGACCCAGCTCCTACGAGCAGTACTTC. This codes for CASSRGPSSYEQYF.

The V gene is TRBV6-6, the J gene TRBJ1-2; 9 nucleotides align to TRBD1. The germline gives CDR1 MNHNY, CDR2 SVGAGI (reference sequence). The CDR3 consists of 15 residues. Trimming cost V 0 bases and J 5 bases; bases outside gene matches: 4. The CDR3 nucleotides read TGTGCCAGCAGTTACTCTCCGGGACAGGGATATGGCTACACCTTC. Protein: CASSYSPGQGYGYTF.

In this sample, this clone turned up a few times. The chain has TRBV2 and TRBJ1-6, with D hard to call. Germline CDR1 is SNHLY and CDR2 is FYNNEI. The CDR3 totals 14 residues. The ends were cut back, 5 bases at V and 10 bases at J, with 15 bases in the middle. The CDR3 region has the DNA TGTGCCAGCAGTTCCCGACCCGGAGACTCACCCCTCCACTTT. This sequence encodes CASSSRPGDSPLHF.

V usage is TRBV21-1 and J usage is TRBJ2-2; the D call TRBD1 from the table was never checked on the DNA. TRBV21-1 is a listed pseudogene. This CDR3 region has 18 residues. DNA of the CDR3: TGTGCCAGCAGCAAACCGTTAGCAGGGGGCCGTTCCACCGGGGAGCTGTTTTTT. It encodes CASSKPLAGGRSTGELFF.

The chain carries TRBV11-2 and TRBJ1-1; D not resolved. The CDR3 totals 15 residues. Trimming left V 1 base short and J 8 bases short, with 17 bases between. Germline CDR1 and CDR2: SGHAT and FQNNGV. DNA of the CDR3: TGTGCCAGCAGCTTAGCCGGAGCCGCGGGAGCGGAAGCTTTCTTT. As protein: CASSLAGAAGAEAFF.

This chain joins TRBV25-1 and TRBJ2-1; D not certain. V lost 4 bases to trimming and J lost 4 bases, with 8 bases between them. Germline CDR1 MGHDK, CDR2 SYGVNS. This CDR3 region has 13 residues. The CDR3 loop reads CASSAAPYNEQFF. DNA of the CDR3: TGTGCCAGCAGTGCGGCACCATACAATGAGCAGTTCTTC.

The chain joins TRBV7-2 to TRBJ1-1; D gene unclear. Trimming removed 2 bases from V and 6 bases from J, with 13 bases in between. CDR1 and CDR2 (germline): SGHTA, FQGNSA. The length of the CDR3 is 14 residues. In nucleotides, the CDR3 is TGTGCCAGCAGCTTAAGCGACCACGCCGCTGAAGCTTTCTTT. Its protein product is CASSLSDHAAEAFF.

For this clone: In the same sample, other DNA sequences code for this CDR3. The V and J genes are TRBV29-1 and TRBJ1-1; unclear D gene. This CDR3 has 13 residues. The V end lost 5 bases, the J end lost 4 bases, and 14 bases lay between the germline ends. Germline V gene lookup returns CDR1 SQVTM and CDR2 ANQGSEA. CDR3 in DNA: TGCAGCGTTTACAACTCCGGGAGCACTGAAGCTTTCTTT. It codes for CSVYNSGSTEAFF.

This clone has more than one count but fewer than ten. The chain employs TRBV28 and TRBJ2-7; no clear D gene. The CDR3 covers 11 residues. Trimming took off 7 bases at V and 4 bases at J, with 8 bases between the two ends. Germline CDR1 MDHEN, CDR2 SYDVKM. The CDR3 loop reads CASTSGYEQYF. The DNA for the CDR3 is TGTGCCAGCACGAGTGGTTACGAGCAGTACTTC.

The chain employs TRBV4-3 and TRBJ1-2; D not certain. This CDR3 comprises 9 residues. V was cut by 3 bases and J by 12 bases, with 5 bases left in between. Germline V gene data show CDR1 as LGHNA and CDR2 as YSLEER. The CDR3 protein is CASSHPHTF. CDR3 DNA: TGCGCCAGCAGCCACCCTCACACCTTC.

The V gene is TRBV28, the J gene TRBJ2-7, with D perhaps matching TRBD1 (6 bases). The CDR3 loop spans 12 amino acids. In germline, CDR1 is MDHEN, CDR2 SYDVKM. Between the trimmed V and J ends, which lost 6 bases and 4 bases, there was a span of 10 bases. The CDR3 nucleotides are TGTGCCAGCAGAGCTACAGGGTACGAGCAGTACTTC. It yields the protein CASRATGYEQYF.

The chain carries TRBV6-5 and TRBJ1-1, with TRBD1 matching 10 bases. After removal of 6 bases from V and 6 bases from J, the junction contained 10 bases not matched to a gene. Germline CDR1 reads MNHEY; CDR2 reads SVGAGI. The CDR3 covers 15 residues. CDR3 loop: CASSSGTGDIAEAFF. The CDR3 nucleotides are TGTGCCAGCAGCTCCGGGACAGGGGATATCGCTGAAGCTTTCTTT.